This TCR beta chain is drawn from a study of early T cells in non-severe SARS-CoV-2 infection. In the library, individual cDNA molecules carried attached unique molecular identifiers. Using its own MiXCR run on the 5' RACE reads, TCRdb lists one record per CDR3 protein. The repertoire includes about 55,000 distinct CDR3 sequences, 9.5% to 15% of them detected once, and less than 4.5% sits in the top ten. A note on this clonotype: Its antigen is undetermined.

Findings and limits, study-wide: VDJdb matching favored anti-spike CD8 responses, missing private and CD4 specificities.

The CDR3 contains 15 residues. Per germline, CDR1 MNHNY and CDR2 SVGAGI (reference sequence). V was clipped by 2 bases and J by 3 bases, with 14 bases between them. The gene calls are TRBV6-6 and TRBJ2-7, with D perhaps given as TRBD1 or TRBD2 (7 bases each). The source is an adult who was a healthcare worker with PCR-confirmed SARS-CoV-2 infection or an uninfected control (not recorded which). The sequencing input was whole blood. This chain's CDR3 is CASSYTAGGDYEQYF. CDR3 coding DNA: TGTGCCAGCAGTTACACAGCAGGGGGGGACTACGAGCAGTACTTC.